Listed here is a single T cell receptor beta chain. Its antigen is as yet unknown. Reverse transcription used roughly 0.5 to 1 ug RNA and random hexamers. Coverage of TCR beta CDR3 amplification by immunoSEQ multiplex PCR extended to 54 Vbeta and 13 Jbeta. TCRdb recomputed calls from the immunoSEQ multiplex PCR reads with MiXCR, one row per CDR3 protein. This repertoire shows about 180,000 distinct CDR3 sequences, roughly 94% found once; its top ten account for 0.12%. CDR3 length equals 13 residues. V was pared by 6 bases and J by 7 bases, with 15 bases between. The V gene's germline CDR1 is MNHEY and CDR2 SVGEGT. The data derive from a study of CD8 T cells in Susac syndrome. Points from the study as a whole: The Susac syndrome CD4+ T cell repertoires displayed no clonal expansion.

Input material: CD4+ T cells from PBMCs. This receptor was taken from a human donor with Susac syndrome. The rearrangement uses TRBV6-2 or TRBV6-3 and TRBJ2-5; D may be TRBD2 (5 bases). The chain's CDR3 is CASSIIDGRTQYF. The DNA for the CDR3 is TGTGCCAGCAGCATTATCGATGGGAGGACCCAGTACTTC.